The 23 T cell receptor beta chains in this list originate from one sample, sequenced in a study of spatial heterogeneity in lung cancer. Antigens for these TCRs are unknown. TCRdb re-called the 5' RACE reads with MiXCR, one entry per CDR3 protein. The sample records some 580 distinct CDR3 sequences, 20% to 25% being singletons. Points from the study as a whole: It was found that expanded intratumoral alpha and beta TCR counts tracked tumor mutation counts.

Stated time point: sample taken at primary tumor resection. Sequenced material: lung tumor tissue, taken at surgery. The receptor source for this set is a male donor with early-stage non-small cell lung cancer.

In this sample, this clonotype turned up a few times. With the library built for alpha chains, this beta chain is off target and its frequency is not meaningful. This chain uses TRBV6-5 with TRBJ2-1, with D possibly matching TRBD1 (5 bases). The germline CDR1 and CDR2 sequences are MNHEY and SVGAGI. V was cut by 6 bases and J by 14 bases, with 17 bases left in between. The length of the CDR3 is 12 residues. DNA for the CDR3: TGTGCCAGCAGCCAAACTACAGGAAAGAAGTTCTTC. This encodes CASSQTTGKKFF.

Concerning this clonotype: This beta chain is an off-target read within a library intended for alpha chains, so its frequency means little. The J gene is TRBJ1-1, the V gene TRBV5-6, with a weak D call TRBD1 (5 bases). Germline V gene data show CDR1 as SGHDT and CDR2 as YYEEEE. CDR3 length: 13 residues. Trimming pared 4 bases from V and 10 bases from J, leaving 17 bases between. CDR3 loop: CASSKQEAGGAFF. The CDR3 region has the DNA TGTGCCAGCAGCAAACAGGAGGCGGGCGGAGCTTTCTTT.

On this clonotype: For a library built for alpha chains, this beta chain is a stray read; little rests on its size. The V gene is TRBV28, the J gene TRBJ2-7, with 8 bases lining up with TRBD1. V shed 4 bases and J 7 bases; nucleotides not matched to a gene: 6. The CDR3 loop spans 13 amino acids. Germline V gives CDR1 MDHEN, CDR2 SYDVKM. The CDR3 sequence: CASSYRGWREQYF. DNA of the CDR3: TGTGCCAGCAGTTACAGGGGGTGGAGAGAGCAGTACTTC. Variable domain in full (rest from reference TRBV28 and TRBJ2-7): DVKVTQSSRYLVKRTGEKVFLECVQDMDHENMFWYRQDPGLGLRLIYFSYDVKMKEKGDIPEGYSVSREKKERFSLILESASTNQTSMYLCASSYRGWREQYFGPGTRLTVT.

This clonotype has a handful of counts. The size of this beta chain means little, since it is a stray read in a library made for alpha chains. The J gene is TRBJ2-5, the V gene TRBV7-9, with D possibly matching TRBD2 (5 bases). From germline, CDR1 is SEHNR and CDR2 FQNEAQ (reference sequence). Trimming cost V 1 base and J 5 bases, with 8 bases left between them. This CDR3 spans 13 amino acids. DNA of the CDR3: TGTGCCAGCAGCTTAGGAGGGCGTGAGACCCAGTACTTC. It translates to CASSLGGRETQYF.

This clonotype qualifies as large. Little can be read into the size of this beta chain, an off-target read in a library designed for alpha chains. The CDR3 sequence: CASSLASRQYF. CDR3 coding DNA: TGTGCCAGCAGCTTAGCGTCTAGGCAGTATTTT. This chain uses TRBV7-2 with TRBJ2-3; D is unresolved. V shed 0 bases and J shed 11 bases, with 6 bases lying between them. In germline, CDR1 is SGHTA, CDR2 FQGNSA. The length of the CDR3 is 11 residues.

This clonotype is classed as large. For a library built for alpha chains, this beta chain is a stray read; little rests on its size. The chain joins TRBV3-1 to TRBJ2-1, with TRBD1 matching 7 bases. Trimming took 4 bases from V and 8 from J; bases not matched to a gene: 5. Germline V gives CDR1 LGHDT, CDR2 YNNKEL (reference sequence). The CDR3 is made up of 13 amino acids. CDR3 loop: CASSPSTGDEQFF. As DNA, the CDR3 is TGTGCCAGCAGCCCATCCACAGGGGATGAGCAGTTCTTC.

This clonotype is categorized as large (0.1 to 1%). Little can be read into the size of this beta chain, an off-target read in a library designed for alpha chains. The chain recombines TRBV9 with TRBJ2-5, with D perhaps TRBD1 (6 bases). This CDR3 has 14 amino acids. Germline lookup yields CDR1 SGDLS and CDR2 YYNGEE. The V gene lost 0 bases and the J gene lost 5 bases, with 11 bases spanning the gap. CDR3 sequence reads: CASSVGGGGETQYF. In DNA, the CDR3 is TGTGCCAGCAGCGTAGGTGGGGGCGGTGAGACCCAGTACTTC. Filled out from reference TRBV9 and TRBJ2-5, the complete variable domain reads DSGVTQTPKHLITATGQRVTLRCSPRSGDLSVYWYQQSLDQGLQFLIQYYNGEERAKGNILERFSAQQFPDLHSELNLSSLELGDSALYFCASSVGGGGETQYFGPGTRLLVL.

By sample fraction, this clonotype is large. This beta chain is an off-target read within a library intended for alpha chains, so its frequency means little. V gene TRBV7-8 combines with J gene TRBJ2-3; TRBD2 aligns across 7 bases. Trimming took 0 bases from V and 0 from J; bases not matched to a gene: 6. The CDR3 loop spans 17 amino acids. Germline V CDR1 and CDR2: SGHVS, FQNEAQ. The CDR3 here is CASSLAPQRGSTDTQYF. For the CDR3, the DNA is TGTGCCAGCAGCTTAGCGCCCCAGCGGGGAAGCACAGATACGCAGTATTTT.

This clonotype was counted a few times. This beta chain is a stray sequence in a library constructed for alpha chains; its clone size is not meaningful. The V call is TRBV7-2, the J call TRBJ2-5, with D unresolved. The V gene's germline CDR1 is SGHTA and CDR2 FQGNSA. The CDR3 length is 14 residues. Deletions cut 1 base from V and 1 base from J, with 7 bases between. CDR3 sequence reads: CASSLDRLQETQYF. The DNA for the CDR3 is TGTGCCAGCAGCTTAGACAGACTCCAAGAGACCCAGTACTTC.

A note on this clonotype: Because the library targeted alpha chains, this beta chain is an off-target read whose size means little. This chain connects TRBV12-3 or TRBV12-4 to TRBJ2-3; either TRBD1 or TRBD2 may fit D (5 bases each). Trimming took off 1 base at V and 6 bases at J, with 11 bases between the two ends. This CDR3 comprises 14 residues. The CDR3 region has the DNA TGTGCCAGCAGTTTAGGGGACCCCATTGATACGCAGTATTTT. Translated, it gives CASSLGDPIDTQYF.

By its share, this clonotype is large. The size of this beta chain means little, since it is a stray read in a library made for alpha chains. This chain links TRBV27 with TRBJ2-5; D gene uncertain. V shed 3 bases and J shed 2 bases, with 10 bases lying between them. CDR1 and CDR2 from the germline V gene are MNHEY and SMNVEV (reference sequence). This CDR3 region has 14 residues. This chain's CDR3 is CASSFLGFQETQYF. The CDR3 DNA is TGTGCCAGCAGTTTCCTAGGATTTCAAGAGACCCAGTACTTC.

Sample share makes this clonotype large (0.1 to 1%). Little can be read into the size of this beta chain, an off-target read in a library designed for alpha chains. The chain joins TRBV7-2 to TRBJ2-3; no reliable D call. CDR1 SGHTA and CDR2 FQGNSA come from the germline V gene. This CDR3 contains 12 residues. Trimming stripped 4 bases from V and 7 bases from J, with 9 bases between. As DNA, the CDR3 is TGTGCCAGCAGCTCCCCAAGTAATACGCAGTATTTT. Its protein is CASSSPSNTQYF.

This clonotype was picked up a small number of times. This beta chain is an off-target read within a library intended for alpha chains, so its frequency means little. The rearrangement joins TRBV5-1 to TRBJ2-3; 8 nucleotides line up with TRBD2. V shed 4 bases, J shed 4 bases, and the junction held 5 bases outside the gene matches. Per germline, CDR1 SGHRS and CDR2 YFSETQ. The CDR3 runs 14 residues. CDR3 protein: CASSSGGPPDTQYF. The CDR3 nucleotides are TGCGCCAGCAGCAGCGGGGGACCGCCAGATACGCAGTATTTT.

This clonotype showed up just a few times. In a library made to pick up alpha chains, this beta chain is a stray read with a size that means little. The DNA for the CDR3 is TGTGCCAGCACCAGCAGCGTACCCGGGGAGCTGTTTTTT. Its protein is CASTSSVPGELFF. The rearrangement joins TRBV6-6 to TRBJ2-2; D call uncertain. V gave up 7 bases and J gave up 6 bases, with 12 bases separating them. The CDR3 is 13 residues long. Germline loops: CDR1 MNHNY, CDR2 SVGAGI (reference sequence).

Worth noting for this clonotype: In a library made to pick up alpha chains, this beta chain is a stray read with a size that means little. The chain carries TRBV10-3 and TRBJ2-7; unclear D gene. The germline V gene encodes CDR1 ENHRY and CDR2 SYGVKD. CDR3 length: 11 residues. The V end was cut by 2 bases, the J end by 6 bases, with 5 bases between. The CDR3 DNA is TGTGCCATCAGTGAGGGCGGCGAGCAGTACTTC. It is translated as CAISEGGEQYF.

By share, this clonotype counts as large. In a library made to pick up alpha chains, this beta chain is a stray read with a size that means little. This chain links TRBV6-5 with TRBJ2-3; D might be TRBD1 or TRBD2, each matching 5 bases. This CDR3 is 14 amino acids long. The germline gives CDR1 MNHEY, CDR2 SVGAGI. The ends were cut back, 6 bases at V and 6 bases at J, with 16 bases in the middle. CDR3 residues: CASRSGTARDTQYF. The CDR3 nucleotides are TGTGCCAGCAGATCCGGGACCGCGCGGGATACGCAGTATTTT.

This clonotype turned up a few times. This beta chain lies outside the target of a library built for alpha chains; its clone size means little. The CDR3 DNA reads as TGTGCCAGCAGCCATCCCTATGAGACCCAGTACTTC. Translating gives CASSHPYETQYF. J is TRBJ2-5 and V is TRBV7-2; D uncertain. CDR3 size: 12 residues. From germline, CDR1 is SGHTA and CDR2 FQGNSA. V lost 5 bases and J 5 bases, leaving 9 bases between the germline ends.

Turning to this clonotype: Since it is a stray read in a library aimed at alpha chains, this beta chain has a size that is not meaningful. The rearrangement uses TRBV7-2 and TRBJ2-5; 7 nucleotides agree with TRBD1. The CDR3 is 13 amino acids. Germline values: CDR1 SGHTA, CDR2 FQGNSA. V lost 5 bases and J lost 4; bases outside the gene matches: 4. The CDR3 spells CASSRGGGETQYF. CDR3 nucleotides: TGTGCCAGCAGCCGAGGGGGCGGAGAGACCCAGTACTTC.

As to this clonotype: The library was designed around alpha chains, so this beta chain is a stray read whose abundance carries little weight. The CDR3 sequence: CSSWQGQETQYF. The CDR3 coding sequence is TGCAGCTCCTGGCAGGGCCAAGAGACCCAGTACTTC. This chain links TRBV29-1 with TRBJ2-5, with TRBD1 as a possible D gene (5 bases). CDR3 length: 12 amino acids. Deletions cut 8 bases from V and 1 base from J, with 11 bases between. The germline V gene has CDR1 SQVTM and CDR2 ANQGSEA.

As concerns this clonotype: A much larger clonotype is one base distant, so this may be a read error. This beta chain is a stray read from a library made for alpha chains; its abundance is not meaningful. This chain connects TRBV7-2 to TRBJ2-5; D gene unclear. This CDR3 comprises 13 residues. The V end was cut by 1 base, the J end by 0 bases, with 3 bases between. CDR1 and CDR2 from the germline V gene are SGHTA and FQGNSA. CDR3 sequence: CASSLVYQETQYF. The CDR3 DNA is TGTGCCAGCAGCTTAGTCTACCAAGAGACCCAGTACTTC.

This clonotype was counted a few times. This beta chain slipped into a library made for alpha chains as a stray read, so its size is not meaningful. This rearrangement joins TRBV6-2 or TRBV6-3 to TRBJ2-1; TRBD1 aligns across 7 bases. The CDR3 is 14 amino acids. V was clipped by 4 bases and J by 4 bases; unmatched bases: 4. In germline, CDR1 is MNHEY, CDR2 SVGEGT. CDR3 sequence (DNA): TGTGCCAGCAGTTTCGGGACAGTTTACAATGAGCAGTTCTTC. Its protein product is CASSFGTVYNEQFF.

This clonotype has more than one count but fewer than ten. Found in a library prepared for alpha chains, this beta chain is an off-target read, and its abundance has little meaning. V gene TRBV6-1 combines with J gene TRBJ2-5; possibly TRBD1 or TRBD2 for D (5 bases each). The V gene lost 5 bases and the J gene lost 4 bases, with 14 bases spanning the gap. The length of the CDR3 is 14 residues. CDR1 is MNHNS and CDR2 is SASEGT in the germline V gene. CDR3 DNA sequence: TGTGCCAGCAGTTGGGACGGCGCAAGAGAGACCCAGTACTTC. Protein product: CASSWDGARETQYF.

In its sample, this clonotype ranks as large (0.1 to 1%). This beta chain is a stray read from a library made for alpha chains; its abundance is not meaningful. The J gene is TRBJ2-2, the V gene TRBV2, with D perhaps being TRBD1 or TRBD2 (5 bases each). Trimming removed 3 bases from V and 1 base from J, with 6 bases in between. The CDR3 covers 14 residues. The V gene's germline CDR1 is SNHLY and CDR2 FYNNEI. The CDR3 spells CASSEGRNTGELFF. CDR3 in DNA: TGTGCCAGCAGTGAGGGACGGAACACCGGGGAGCTGTTTTTT.